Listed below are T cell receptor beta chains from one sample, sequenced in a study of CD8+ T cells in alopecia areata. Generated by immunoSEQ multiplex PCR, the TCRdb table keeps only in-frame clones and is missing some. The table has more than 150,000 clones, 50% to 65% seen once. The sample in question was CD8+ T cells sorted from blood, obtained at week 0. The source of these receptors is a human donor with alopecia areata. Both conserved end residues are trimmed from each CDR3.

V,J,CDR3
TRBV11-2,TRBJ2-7,ASSLGNSPSQDEQY
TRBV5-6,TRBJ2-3,ASSLTRGDDTQY
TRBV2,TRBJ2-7,ASGRAGVDEQY
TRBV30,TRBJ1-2,AWMSRVIDGYT
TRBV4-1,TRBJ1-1,ASSQVVRGTEAF
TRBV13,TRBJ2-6,ASSFTGQGAGANVLT
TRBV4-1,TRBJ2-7,ASSQGDGDPWEQY
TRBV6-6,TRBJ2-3,ASSLGTGGADTQY
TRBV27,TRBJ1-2,ASSLRGARVDGYT
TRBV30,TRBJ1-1,AWRENTEAF
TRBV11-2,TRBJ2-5,ASTHWDFLETQY
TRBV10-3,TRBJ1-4,AISPGEAANEKLF
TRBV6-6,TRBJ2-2,ASSYSIFNGELF
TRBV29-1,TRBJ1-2,SVALGLEGYT
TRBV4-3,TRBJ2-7,ASSQNLQGYEQY
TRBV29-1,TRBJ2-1,SAGAGTYNEQF
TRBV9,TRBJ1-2,ASSADRETTNYGYT
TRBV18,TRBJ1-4,ASSPAGTGREKLF
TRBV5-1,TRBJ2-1,ASSWASGGTYNEQF
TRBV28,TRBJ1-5,ASSLFRGQPQH
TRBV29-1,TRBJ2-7,SVVFPGGYEQY
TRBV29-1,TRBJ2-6,SVITGTGHTGANVLT
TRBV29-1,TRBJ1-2,SAGTGYGYT
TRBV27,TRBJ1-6,ASRDGRLGSLH
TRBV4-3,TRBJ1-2,ASSQDQQRAGGYT
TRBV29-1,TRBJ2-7,SVEGPSGSSYEQY
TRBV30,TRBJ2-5,AWSVALVRQETQY
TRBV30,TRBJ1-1,AWKHRDRGFTEAF
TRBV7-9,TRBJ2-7,ASSPDRNYEQY
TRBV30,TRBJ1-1,AWSSSARSTEAF
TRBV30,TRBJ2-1,AWSVGTNNEQF
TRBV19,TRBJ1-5,ASSIGGREPQH
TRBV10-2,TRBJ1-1,ASSELGTEAF
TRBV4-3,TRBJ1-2,ASSQGLRGGYT
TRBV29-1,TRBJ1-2,SVKGGGENNYGYT
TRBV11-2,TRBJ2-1,ASSLEYGRSGGPYNEQF
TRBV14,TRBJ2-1,ASSPGWNEQF
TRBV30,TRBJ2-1,AWRPGQTYNEQF
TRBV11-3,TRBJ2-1,ASSLDRRSSYNEQF
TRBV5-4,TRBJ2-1,ASSLWAGTGNEQF
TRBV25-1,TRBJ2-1,ASSDSRINEQF
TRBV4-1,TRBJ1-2,ASSQEEDRRNGYT
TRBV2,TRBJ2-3,ASSERAGGPLRADTQY
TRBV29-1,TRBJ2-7,SVRGGGSYEQY
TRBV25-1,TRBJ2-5,ASSENREYQETQY
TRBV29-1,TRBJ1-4,SAHNGGEKLF
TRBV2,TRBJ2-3,ASSEEWGRTDTQY
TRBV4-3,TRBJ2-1,ASSQDRDEQF
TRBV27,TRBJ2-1,ASSLGGGGFEYNEQF
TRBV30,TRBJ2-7,ALLEPGQGALYEQY
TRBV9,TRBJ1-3,ASSGIDFSGNTIY
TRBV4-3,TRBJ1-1,ASSQDGGHAGSAF
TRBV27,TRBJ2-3,ASSSRDRPSDTQY
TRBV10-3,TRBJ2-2,AISWEGQGTGELF
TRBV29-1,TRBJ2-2,SVEWPSGGELF
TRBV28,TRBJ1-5,ASSPSSRQPQH
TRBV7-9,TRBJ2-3,ASSFVAGPTDTQY
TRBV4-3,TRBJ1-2,ASSQDQTGSGYT
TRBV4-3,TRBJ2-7,ASSQDGGVSYEQY